This T cell receptor (beta chain) was found in a study of shared clonotypes between healthy human individuals. CDR3 length equals 13 residues. Germline CDR1 is SGHDN and CDR2 is FVKESK. V lost 1 base and J 2 bases, leaving 4 bases between the germline ends. The table came from immunoSEQ multiplex PCR; TCRdb's copy has only in-frame clones and leaves some out. The sample yields approximately 810,000 clones, more than 85% seen once. Naive CD8 cells comprised CD45RO-negative, CCR7-positively selected cells, excluding terminally differentiated effector memory CD45RA+ cells. About this clone itself: The sample contains more than one DNA sequence encoding this CDR3.

Source material: naive CD8+ T cells sorted from blood. The chain joins TRBV14 to TRBJ2-3; D uncertain. The receptor's source is a young man in good health. The CDR3, as DNA: TGTGCCAGCAGCCAAGTCCCCACAGATACGCAGTATTTT. Translated, it gives CASSQVPTDTQYF. The full variable domain, its missing parts supplied by reference TRBV14 and TRBJ2-3, is EAGVTQFPSHSVIEKGQTVTLRCDPISGHDNLYWYRRVMGKEIKFLLHFVKESKQDESGMPNNRFLAERTGGTYSTLKVQPAELEDSGVYFCASSQVPTDTQYFGPGTRLTVL.